These 26 T cell receptor beta chains were sequenced from one sample in a study of cytomegalovirus exposure and HLA in healthy donors. Primers: 60 Vbeta forward and 13 Jbeta reverse. Produced via immunoSEQ multiplex PCR; TCRdb's table is partial and in-frame only. The repertoire holds 100,000 to 150,000 clones, approximately 79% seen once, with roughly 0.99% in the top ten. The sample was PBMCs. The source is a male donor in good health and CMV-seronegative.

The chain has TRBV25-1 and TRBJ1-4, with D possibly TRBD1 on 6 matching bases. This CDR3 spans 17 amino acids. CDR1 is MGHDK, CDR2 SYGVNS, per germline. V lost 1 base to trimming and J lost 7 bases, with 19 bases between them. CDR3 in DNA: TGTGCCAGCAGTGAATGGGTAGGGGGGGGCCGAGGTGAAAAACTGTTTTTT. Its translation is CASSEWVGGGRGEKLFF. Combining the CDR3 with reference TRBV25-1 and TRBJ1-4 gives the whole variable domain EADIYQTPRYLVIGTGKKITLECSQTMGHDKMYWYQQDPGMELHLIHYSYGVNSTEKGDLSSESTVSRIRTEHFPLTLESARPSHTSQYLCASSEWVGGGRGEKLFFGSGTQLSVL.

The V call is TRBV28, the J call TRBJ2-5, with 8 bases aligning to TRBD1. V lost 6 bases and J lost 5; bases outside the gene matches: 14. The CDR3 extends over 16 amino acids. Germline lookup yields CDR1 MDHEN and CDR2 SYDVKM. In DNA, the CDR3 is TGTGCCAGCAGCTCAAGGACAGGGTCGGGTTTGGAGACCCAGTACTTC. This encodes CASSSRTGSGLETQYF.

V is TRBV6-5 and J is TRBJ2-5; D call uncertain. CDR1 and CDR2 (germline): MNHEY, SVGAGI. This CDR3 is 15 amino acids long. Trimming cost V 0 bases and J 1 base, with 9 bases left between them. In DNA, the CDR3 is TGTGCCAGCAGTTACTCGCGTGGGCGCCAAGAGACCCAGTACTTC. Protein product: CASSYSRGRQETQYF.

This clone was detected many times. This chain connects TRBV2 to TRBJ1-5; 10 bases align to TRBD1. Germline CDR1 and CDR2: SNHLY and FYNNEI. The V and J ends lost 7 bases and 4 bases, in that order; junction bases with no gene match: 19. The CDR3 has 19 amino acids. The CDR3 coding sequence is TGTGCCAGCACCCCCGTAGGGACAGGGGCCGGAATTGATAATCAGCCCCAGCATTTT. It codes for CASTPVGTGAGIDNQPQHF.

Concerning this clone itself: At one of its ends the junction is not consistent with the germline gene, which may arise from a read error. The J gene is TRBJ1-2, the V gene TRBV6-1, with D possibly matching TRBD1 (6 bases). Per germline, CDR1 MNHNS and CDR2 SASEGT. The CDR3 runs to 13 residues. The CDR3 region has the DNA TGTGCCAGCAGTGAAGTCGGACAGTCAGGTTCCCACTTC. Protein product: CASSEVGQSGSHF.

The table lists this clone with a few counts. The chain recombines TRBV19 with TRBJ1-1; D might be TRBD1 (6 bases). With 7 bases removed from V and 4 bases from J, the gap between germline ends came to 19 bases. The CDR3 length is 15 residues. CDR1 and CDR2 (germline): LNHDA, SQIVND (reference sequence). The CDR3 here is CASTLRDTVGTEAFF. The CDR3 DNA reads TGTGCCAGTACCCTTCGGGACACCGTCGGCACTGAAGCTTTCTTT.

This clone appeared a few times. This chain links TRBV6-1 with TRBJ1-4; 7 bases fit TRBD1. Germline-derived CDR1 and CDR2 are MNHNS and SASEGT. The ends lost 1 base at V and 8 bases at J; junction bases unmatched: 13. The CDR3 is made up of 17 amino acids. The CDR3 DNA reads TGTGCCAGCAGTGAAGGGGGATATACAGGGGAAGACGAAAAACTGTTTTTT. This gives the protein CASSEGGYTGEDEKLFF.

This chain uses TRBV7-9 with TRBJ2-1; D might be TRBD2 (5 bases). The CDR3 is made up of 11 amino acids. Deletions cut 3 bases from V and 10 bases from J, with 7 bases between. Germline V CDR1 and CDR2: SEHNR, FQNEAQ (reference sequence). In nucleotides, the CDR3 is TGTGCCAGCAGCTTCGGGAACGAGCAGTTCTTC. Translating it yields CASSFGNEQFF.

This clone was seen only once. The V gene is TRBV4-3, the J gene TRBJ1-4, with a possible D match to TRBD1 (6 bases). The germline V gene has CDR1 LGHNA and CDR2 YSLEER. V was pared by 3 bases and J by 8 bases, with 19 bases between. CDR3 length: 16 residues. CDR3 nucleotides: TGCGCCAGCAGCCAGTCCTCGACAGGTCGGAGCGAAAAACTGTTTTTT. This sequence encodes CASSQSSTGRSEKLFF.

In this sample, this clone turned up a few times. This rearrangement joins TRBV2 to TRBJ1-5; D may be TRBD1 (5 bases). The CDR3 consists of 14 residues. In germline, CDR1 is SNHLY, CDR2 FYNNEI. V lost 6 bases and J 8 bases, leaving 17 bases between the germline ends. In nucleotides, the CDR3 is TGTGCCAGCAGCAGGGACGGGGGGGTAGAGCCCCAGCATTTT. This codes for CASSRDGGVEPQHF. Full variable domain (rest looked up from reference TRBV2 and TRBJ1-5): EPEVTQTPSHQVTQMGQEVILRCVPISNHLYFYWYRQILGQKVEFLVSFYNNEISEKSEIFDDQFSVERPDGSNFTLKIRSTKLEDSAMYFCASSRDGGVEPQHFGDGTRLSIL.

The J gene is TRBJ2-6, the V gene TRBV18; TRBD2 matches 14 bases. This CDR3 has 18 amino acids. The junction had 7 bases not matched to a gene; V was cut back by 6 bases and J by 3 bases. Germline CDR1 KGHSH, CDR2 LQKENI. The CDR3 sequence is CASSAGTSGGSGANVLTF. The CDR3 DNA follows: TGTGCCAGCTCGGCCGGGACTAGCGGGGGAAGTGGGGCCAACGTCCTGACTTTC.

The chain uses TRBV6-1 and TRBJ2-3; D gene unclear. The CDR3 has 13 residues. The V end lost 4 bases, the J end lost 7 bases, and 12 bases lay between the germline ends. Germline assignment: CDR1 MNHNS and CDR2 SASEGT. CDR3 in DNA: TGTGCCAGCAGTGGGGCAGCACCTAATACGCAGTATTTT. Amino acid sequence: CASSGAAPNTQYF.

Of note for this clone: Relative to the germline gene, one junction end is altered; a read error may explain this. The chain uses TRBV18 and TRBJ2-7, with 9 bases matching TRBD1. The CDR3 totals 14 residues. CDR1 and CDR2 from the germline V gene are KGHSH and LQKENI. CDR3 in DNA: TGTGCCAACTCACGGGACAGGGCAAGGGGCGAGCAGTACTTC. Its protein is CANSRDRARGEQYF. The full variable domain, with the rest looked up from reference TRBV18 and TRBJ2-7, is NAGVMQNPRHLVRRRGQEARLRCSPMKGHSHVYWYRQLPEEGLKFMVYLQKENIIDESGMPKERFSAEFPKEGPSILRIQQVVRGDSAAYFCANSRDRARGEQYFGPGTRLTVT.

The rearrangement links TRBV5-5 to TRBJ2-2; 7 bases align to TRBD1. Germline V lookup: CDR1 SGHKS, CDR2 YYEKEE (reference sequence). With 4 bases clipped from V and 1 base from J, the junction kept 1 base outside the gene matches. The CDR3 has 14 amino acids. The CDR3 loop is CASSRTGNTGELFF. The CDR3 DNA reads as TGTGCCAGCAGCCGGACAGGGAACACCGGGGAGCTGTTTTTT.

This clone was seen once. This chain uses TRBV6-5 with TRBJ1-4, with D perhaps matching TRBD1 (5 bases). Trimming left V 6 bases short and J 4 bases short, with 9 bases between. Per germline, CDR1 MNHEY and CDR2 SVGAGI. This CDR3 has 13 residues. The CDR3 loop is CASSHGGNEKLFF. CDR3 nucleotides: TGTGCCAGCAGCCACGGGGGTAATGAAAAACTGTTTTTT.

The chain links TRBV4-2 to TRBJ2-7; 7 nucleotides align to TRBD1. The CDR3 is made up of 18 amino acids. V dropped 1 base and J dropped 0; count of bases not matched to a gene: 12. The germline gives CDR1 LGHNA, CDR2 YNFKEQ. The CDR3 sequence is CASSQVPVLGQSSYEQYF. As DNA, the CDR3 is TGTGCCAGCAGCCAAGTGCCGGTTCTGGGACAGAGCTCCTACGAGCAGTACTTC.

The chain carries TRBV5-1 and TRBJ1-2; TRBD1 matches at 7 bases. The germline CDR1 and CDR2 sequences are SGHRS and YFSETQ. The trim removed 0 bases at V and 4 bases at J, leaving 6 bases unmatched. The CDR3 extends over 15 amino acids. CDR3 amino acids: CASSLDSGTVYGYTF. The CDR3 coding sequence is TGCGCCAGCAGCTTGGATTCCGGGACAGTCTATGGCTACACCTTC. Variable domain in full (rest from reference TRBV5-1 and TRBJ1-2): KAGVTQTPRYLIKTRGQQVTLSCSPISGHRSVSWYQQTPGQGLQFLFEYFSETQRNKGNFPGRFSGRQFSNSRSEMNVSTLELGDSALYLCASSLDSGTVYGYTFGSGTRLTVV.

V usage is TRBV10-3 and J usage is TRBJ1-1; no firm D call. V lost 5 bases to trimming and J lost 1 base, with 14 bases between them. The CDR3 totals 15 residues. Looked up from germline, CDR1 is ENHRY and CDR2 is SYGVKD. The CDR3 loop reads CAISQIQQKNTEAFF. The CDR3 DNA follows: TGTGCCATCAGTCAAATACAGCAGAAGAACACTGAAGCTTTCTTT.

The chain combines TRBV6-1 with TRBJ2-2; 7 bases line up with TRBD1. V lost 4 bases to trimming and J lost 7 bases; unmatched junction nucleotides: 6. The CDR3 loop spans 14 amino acids. Per germline, CDR1 MNHNS and CDR2 SASEGT. The CDR3 DNA reads TGTGCCAGCAGTGTGACAGGGAGTAACGGGGAGCTGTTTTTT. Translating gives CASSVTGSNGELFF.

V gene TRBV18 combines with J gene TRBJ2-5; the match to TRBD2 covers 10 bases. Germline CDR1 KGHSH, CDR2 LQKENI. This CDR3 has 15 amino acids. Trimming removed 3 bases from V and 4 bases from J; junction bases left unmatched: 5. CDR3 sequence reads: CASSPLAGEGETQYF. CDR3 coding DNA: TGTGCCAGCTCACCGCTAGCGGGAGAGGGAGAGACCCAGTACTTC.

CDR3 nucleotide sequence: TGTGCCAGCAGCTTAACGTCTGGGACAACATACAATGAGCAGTTCTTC. Its translation is CASSLTSGTTYNEQFF. The genes are TRBV7-3 and TRBJ2-1; D perhaps matches TRBD1 (6 bases). This CDR3 has 16 amino acids. Germline V gene lookup returns CDR1 SGHTA and CDR2 FQGTGA. V lost 0 bases and J 4 bases, leaving 13 bases between the germline ends.

The V and J genes are TRBV4-1 and TRBJ1-5; 9 positions agree with TRBD1. After removal of 4 bases from V and 2 bases from J, the junction contained 9 bases not matched to a gene. This CDR3 has 17 residues. Looked up from germline, CDR1 is MGHRA and CDR2 is YSYEKL. CDR3 DNA sequence: TGCGCCAGCAGCCCCACAGAACAGGGGGCGGGCAATCAGCCCCAGCATTTT. Translation: CASSPTEQGAGNQPQHF.

In its sample, this clone was seen once. A read error may produce the germline difference seen at one junction end. The chain couples TRBV7-9 to TRBJ1-2; TRBD1 aligns across 7 bases. This CDR3 contains 16 residues. Germline values: CDR1 SEHNR, CDR2 FQNEAQ (reference sequence). This CDR3 is CSSSPARDSRQEGYTF. The CDR3 DNA reads TGTTCCAGCAGCCCAGCTCGGGACAGCCGCCAGGAGGGCTACACCTTC.

This clone was counted only a few times. V usage is TRBV6-4 and J usage is TRBJ2-2; 8 bases fit TRBD1. This CDR3 region has 14 residues. The ends lost 10 bases at V and 3 bases at J; junction bases unmatched: 7. In germline, CDR1 is MRHNA, CDR2 SNTAGT. Here the CDR3 reads CATRGQGDTGELFF. In DNA, the CDR3 is TGTGCCACCAGAGGACAGGGAGACACCGGGGAGCTGTTTTTT.

The V call is TRBV7-2, the J call TRBJ1-2; the D gene is possibly TRBD1 (6 bases). The CDR3 loop spans 14 amino acids. The germline CDR1 and CDR2 sequences are SGHTA and FQGNSA. With 2 bases removed from V and 0 bases from J, the gap between germline ends came to 7 bases. The CDR3 coding sequence is TGTGCCAGCAGCTTACAGGGGACTAACTATGGCTACACCTTC. Its translation: CASSLQGTNYGYTF.

The rearrangement uses TRBV5-1 and TRBJ2-1, with unresolved D. This CDR3 has 17 amino acids. Germline values: CDR1 SGHRS, CDR2 YFSETQ. V lost 0 bases and J 0 bases, leaving 13 bases between the germline ends. The CDR3 is CASSLAPLVSSYNEQFF. As DNA, the CDR3 is TGCGCCAGCAGCTTGGCCCCTTTAGTATCCTCCTACAATGAGCAGTTCTTC.